The present entry profiles one TCR beta chain with its context. The sample is drawn from a study of blood T cell repertoires in COVID-19. Study details: From T cells, B-cell-depleted T cells, or PBMCs came the material, which was cDNA or gDNA.

V lost 0 bases and J 3 bases, leaving 12 bases between the germline ends. The CDR3 is made up of 15 amino acids. The germline V gene encodes CDR1 ENHRY and CDR2 SYGVKD. Study processing details: Reference gene primer amplification gave nucleated cell count estimates. Generated by immunoSEQ multiplex PCR, the TCRdb table keeps only in-frame clones and is missing some. V, J and clone size are taken as reported in that table, and D and trimming were inferred from the DNA itself. The data contain about 290,000 clones, 89% of them singletons. Study members were between about 18 and 95 years old and lived in 25 or so US regions. What the recovered Cohort 3 donors had was two negative PCRs, clearance, or symptom resolution.

The source material was PBMCs or T cells enriched from blood (not recorded which). This clonotype was obtained from a woman in her thirties or forties who had recovered from COVID-19. The rearrangement links TRBV10-3 to TRBJ2-7; no clear D. CDR3 nucleotide sequence: TGTGCCATCAGTGAGTCGTTAGCTTCTAGCTACGAGCAGTACTTC. Its translation is CAISESLASSYEQYF.